This TCR beta chain was captured by sequencing in a study of blood T cell repertoires in COVID-19. The overall study: PBMCs, B-cell-depleted T cells, or T cells were the source of the cDNA or gDNA that made up the material.

Germline CDR1 and CDR2: KGHSH and LQKENI. Trimming pared 3 bases from V and 2 bases from J, leaving 11 bases between. This CDR3 spans 14 amino acids. Original processing methods: Cell counts per sample came from amplifying reference gene primers. Sequenced by immunoSEQ multiplex PCR; TCRdb stores in-frame clones only, minus some. That table is the source of V, J and clone size, and D and trimming were worked out from the DNA. Of some 110,000 clones in the sample, 85% were seen once. Sequenced material: peripheral blood. The chain employs TRBV18 and TRBJ2-7; perhaps TRBD1 as D (5 bases). This TCR came from a man aged 35-49 years with acute or convalescent COVID-19. In DNA, the CDR3 is TGTGCCAGCTCACCGGAGACAGCTACCTACGAGCAGTACTTC. The encoded protein is CASSPETATYEQYF.